These 11 T cell receptor beta chains share one sample of origin, sequenced in a study of T cell responses to AZD1222 COVID-19 vaccine. Assay: immunoSEQ multiplex PCR; the TCRdb copy retains only in-frame clones and omits some. Of approximately 150,000 clones in the sample, 93% were seen once. The sequences come from peripheral blood, collected after recovery from COVID-19. The receptors shown here come from an adult who had recovered from COVID-19.

The chain is built from TRBV7-8 and TRBJ2-7, with a weak D call TRBD2 (5 bases). Germline V gene sequence: CDR1 SGHVS, CDR2 FQNEAQ. Between the trimmed V and J ends, which lost 6 bases and 4 bases, there was a span of 10 bases. This CDR3 comprises 12 residues. The CDR3 bases are TGTGCCAGCAGTGGGTCGGGGTACGAGCAGTACTTC. This gives the protein CASSGSGYEQYF.

This chain uses TRBV5-5 with TRBJ2-7; D is unresolved. Trimming left V 0 bases short and J 4 bases short, with 14 bases between. The length of the CDR3 is 15 residues. CDR1 and CDR2 (germline): SGHKS, YYEKEE (reference sequence). CDR3 DNA: TGTGCCAGCAGCTTGGTTACCGAAAGTCCATACGAGCAGTACTTC. This translates into CASSLVTESPYEQYF.

This chain links TRBV27 with TRBJ1-2, with 7 bases aligning to TRBD1. The germline CDR1 and CDR2 sequences are MNHEY and SMNVEV (reference sequence). The V gene end was trimmed by 7 bases and the J gene end by 0 bases; junction bases not matched to a gene: 11. The CDR3 totals 16 residues. As DNA, the CDR3 is TGTGCCAGCACTCGGACAGGTGTTGGGCCTAACTATGGCTACACCTTC. Translation: CASTRTGVGPNYGYTF.

In this sample, this clone turned up once. This chain joins TRBV10-3 and TRBJ2-2; 9 nucleotides line up with TRBD2. Germline values: CDR1 ENHRY, CDR2 SYGVKD. The CDR3 has 16 residues. Losses at the gene ends were 6 bases for V and 5 bases for J; bases not matched to a gene: 10. The CDR3 loop is CAIRLAGAGYTGELFF. Here the CDR3 DNA reads TGTGCCATCAGATTAGCGGGAGCCGGGTATACCGGGGAGCTGTTTTTT.

The chain joins TRBV7-9 to TRBJ2-2; no definite D call. CDR3 size: 19 residues. The V gene lost 2 bases and the J gene lost 0 bases, with 19 bases spanning the gap. Germline V lookup: CDR1 SEHNR, CDR2 FQNEAQ (reference sequence). The CDR3 nucleotides read TGTGCCAGCAGCTTAATCAACCTTTGGCGCCTTCCGAACACCGGGGAGCTGTTTTTT. Translation gives CASSLINLWRLPNTGELFF.

The rearrangement links TRBV21-1 to TRBJ2-1; the DNA was not compared with TRBD2, the D call given in the table. TRBV21-1 is termed a pseudogene. CDR3 length: 19 amino acids. The DNA for the CDR3 is TGTGCCAGCAGCAAAAGGCTAGCGGGAGGTTTGAGCTCCTACAATGAGCAGTTCTTC. Its protein product is CASSKRLAGGLSSYNEQFF.

The chain is built from TRBV11-2 and TRBJ2-7; D uncertain. V was pared by 6 bases and J by 4 bases, with 16 bases between. This CDR3 contains 14 residues. Germline loops: CDR1 SGHAT, CDR2 FQNNGV. In nucleotides, the CDR3 is TGTGCCAGCAGGGAGACTCTGGACGGATACGAGCAGTACTTC. Translated, it gives CASRETLDGYEQYF.

The chain combines TRBV11-2 with TRBJ2-7, with TRBD1 identical over 10 bases. The ends lost 3 bases at V and 2 bases at J; junction bases unmatched: 4. The germline V gene has CDR1 SGHAT and CDR2 FQNNGV. This CDR3 comprises 15 residues. The CDR3 coding sequence is TGTGCCAGCAGCTTCGCCGGACAGGGGGCCTACGAGCAGTACTTC. Protein product: CASSFAGQGAYEQYF.

This chain links TRBV7-2 with TRBJ2-5, with 7 bases aligning to TRBD2. The CDR3 loop spans 17 amino acids. CDR1 and CDR2 from the germline V gene are SGHTA and FQGNSA. V was clipped by 2 bases and J by 5 bases; unmatched bases: 14. For the CDR3, the DNA is TGTGCCAGCAGCTTACAGACTAGCTCAACTGGGGGTGAGACCCAGTACTTC. Translated: CASSLQTSSTGGETQYF.

The chain recombines TRBV9 with TRBJ2-7; 12 bases map to TRBD2. V shed 3 bases, J shed 3 bases, and the junction held 7 bases outside the gene matches. This CDR3 spans 16 amino acids. The germline V gene encodes CDR1 SGDLS and CDR2 YYNGEE. The CDR3 region is CASSAHRLAGDYEQYF. The CDR3 bases are TGTGCCAGCAGCGCACATAGACTAGCGGGAGACTACGAGCAGTACTTC.

The chain recombines TRBV6-5 with TRBJ2-7, with D maybe TRBD2 (6 bases). This CDR3 spans 13 amino acids. Germline loops: CDR1 MNHEY, CDR2 SVGAGI. The V and J ends lost 6 bases and 0 bases respectively, with 9 bases between them. CDR3 sequence reads: CASRRDFSYEQYF. In DNA form, the CDR3 reads TGTGCCAGCAGAAGGGACTTCTCCTACGAGCAGTACTTC.